This T cell receptor beta chain originates from a study of T cell repertoires in cytomegalovirus infection. Across the study: Matching HLA type, along with CMV infection, was indicated by public TCR beta signatures.

A remark on this clonotype: What it binds is not known.

Study-wide results and limits: It was HLA-C-restricted CMV-specific TCR beta clonotypes that dominated the response ex vivo. Public TCR beta family frequency separated CMV-and-HLA carriers, including in an independent cohort.

TCRdb passed the reads through MiXCR, listing each CDR3 protein once. Of 230,000 or so distinct CDR3 sequences listed, approximately 15% are singletons. The CDR3 is made up of 14 amino acids. Trimming pared 1 base from V and 6 bases from J, leaving 12 bases between. CDR1 is SGHTA and CDR2 is FQGNSA in the germline V gene. Sequenced: CD8+ T cells from PBMCs. V usage is TRBV7-2 and J usage is TRBJ1-1, with D tentatively TRBD1 (6 bases). This clonotype was sampled from a human donor in good health (CMV status not recorded). Some clones in this sample may be carry-over from other donors' samples. The CDR3 region is CASSLGGGYPEAFF. CDR3 DNA sequence: TGTGCCAGCAGCTTAGGAGGGGGGTACCCTGAAGCTTTCTTT.